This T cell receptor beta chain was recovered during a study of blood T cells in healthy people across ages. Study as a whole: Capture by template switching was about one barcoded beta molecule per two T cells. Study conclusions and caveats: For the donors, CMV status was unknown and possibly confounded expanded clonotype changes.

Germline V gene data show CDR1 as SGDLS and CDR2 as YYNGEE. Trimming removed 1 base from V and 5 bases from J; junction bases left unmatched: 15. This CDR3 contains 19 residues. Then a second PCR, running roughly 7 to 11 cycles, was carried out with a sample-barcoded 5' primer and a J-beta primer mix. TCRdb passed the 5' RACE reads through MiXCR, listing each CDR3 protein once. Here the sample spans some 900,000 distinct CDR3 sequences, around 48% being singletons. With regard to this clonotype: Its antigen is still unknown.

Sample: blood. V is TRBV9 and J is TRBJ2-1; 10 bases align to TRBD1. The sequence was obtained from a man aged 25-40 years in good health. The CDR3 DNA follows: TGTGCCAGCAGCGTAAAGGGACAGGGGTGGGGCAAGCTCGACAATGAGCAGTTCTTC. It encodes CASSVKGQGWGKLDNEQFF.